This TCR beta chain was found in a study of T cell responses to AZD1222 COVID-19 vaccine. In the study overall: Second-dose intervals near 4 or 12 weeks were combined. The study's findings and limits: Donors, mostly white British, included more females; clonal diversity was possibly underestimated. Spike-specific TCR breadth and depth were elevated following two AZD1222 doses. Variant regions that are unmutated are reportedly the target of nearly half of spike-specific TCRs.

Sequencing was performed with immunoSEQ multiplex PCR; in TCRdb, only in-frame clones are kept and a portion is missing. The sample has over 120,000 clones, 93% seen once; the top ten hold less than 6.5%. This clone was found once. Its cognate antigen is unknown. Germline values: CDR1 MNHEY, CDR2 SVGEGT. The CDR3 covers 19 residues. V gave up 2 bases and J gave up 4 bases; unmatched junction bases: 9. The specimen comprised peripheral blood, sampled on day 0 of AZD1222 vaccination. This TCR came from an adult in good health. The V call is TRBV6-2 or TRBV6-3, the J call TRBJ2-1, with 15 bases identical to TRBD2. CDR3 in DNA: TGTGCCAGCAGTTACCCACTTAGGACTAGCGGGAGGGCTTACAATGAGCAGTTCTTC. Protein sequence: CASSYPLRTSGRAYNEQFF.